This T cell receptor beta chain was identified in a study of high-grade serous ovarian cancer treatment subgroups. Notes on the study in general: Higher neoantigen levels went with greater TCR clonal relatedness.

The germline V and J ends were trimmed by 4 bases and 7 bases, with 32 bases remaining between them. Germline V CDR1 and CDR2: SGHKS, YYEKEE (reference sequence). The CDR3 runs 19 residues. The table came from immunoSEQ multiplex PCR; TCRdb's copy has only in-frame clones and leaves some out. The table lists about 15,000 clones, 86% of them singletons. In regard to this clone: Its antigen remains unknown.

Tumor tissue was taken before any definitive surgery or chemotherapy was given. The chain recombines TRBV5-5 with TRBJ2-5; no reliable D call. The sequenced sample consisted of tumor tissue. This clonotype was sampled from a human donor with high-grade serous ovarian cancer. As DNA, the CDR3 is TGTGCCAGCAGCCGAACACGGGTCGGAGTAACCCTGTCGGGTGGGACCCAGTACTTC. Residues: CASSRTRVGVTLSGGTQYF.